One sample yielded the 13 T cell receptor beta chains listed below, sequenced in a study of identical twins (dated by TCRdb to the mid-2010s). Library generation was performed with 5' RACE. The run used an Illumina HiSeq 2000. TCRdb ran its own pipeline on the public reads, namely fastp trimming at Q25 and MiXCR clone calling, and kept in-frame beta chains. Each CDR3 protein appears once, grouped with its most common genes and DNA. Recorded for this sample are hundreds of thousands of distinct CDR3 sequences; roughly 6% of them occurred a single time. Of the sample, about 2% falls within the top ten clones. Material: naive T cells sorted from blood. What this sample's cell subset or site label stands for: cells isolated with a human naive T-cell isolation kit. Receptors originate from a man aged 18 to 30 in good health.

This clonotype showed up many times. The chain combines TRBV6-5 with TRBJ2-1; 8 bases map to TRBD2. This CDR3 is built from 15 residues. Germline values: CDR1 MNHEY, CDR2 SVGAGI. The V and J ends lost 2 bases and 1 base, in that order; junction bases with no gene match: 1. CDR3 bases: TGTGCCAGCAGTTACAGACTAGCGTCCTACAATGAGCAGTTCTTC. Encoded protein: CASSYRLASYNEQFF.

This clonotype came up many times. The chain carries TRBV27 and TRBJ2-1; D remains unclear. V gave up 0 bases and J gave up 7 bases, with 10 bases separating them. Germline V gives CDR1 MNHEY, CDR2 SMNVEV (reference sequence). CDR3 length: 14 amino acids. The DNA of the CDR3 is TGTGCCAGCAGTTTATCTGCTACCTGGAATGAGCAGTTCTTC. Protein sequence: CASSLSATWNEQFF.

This clonotype appeared many times. V gene TRBV12-3 or TRBV12-4 combines with J gene TRBJ1-2; D unresolved. The CDR3 extends over 14 amino acids. With 2 bases removed from V and 5 bases from J, the gap between germline ends came to 12 bases. The CDR3: CASSLSGSGYGYTF. The CDR3 coding sequence is TGTGCCAGCAGTTTATCTGGCAGTGGGTATGGCTACACCTTC.

The chain employs TRBV29-1 and TRBJ2-3; 7 bases map to TRBD2. The length of the CDR3 is 13 residues. Losses at the gene ends were 6 bases for V and 0 bases for J; bases not matched to a gene: 3. CDR1 is SQVTM and CDR2 is ANQGSEA in the germline V gene. CDR3: CSVPSGSTDTQYF. CDR3 bases: TGCAGCGTACCTAGCGGTAGCACAGATACGCAGTATTTT.

The table lists this clonotype with a few counts. The rearrangement links TRBV14 to TRBJ2-1; the D gene is possibly TRBD1 (6 bases). Germline CDR1 SGHDN, CDR2 FVKESK. The CDR3 length is 17 residues. V gave up 1 base and J gave up 5 bases, with 18 bases separating them. The CDR3 region is CASSQGWGRSLDNEQFF. The DNA of the CDR3 is TGTGCCAGCAGCCAAGGATGGGGGCGCAGCTTGGACAATGAGCAGTTCTTC.

This chain joins TRBV14 and TRBJ1-5; tentatively, D is TRBD1 (6 bases). The CDR3 contains 13 residues. Germline assignment: CDR1 SGHDN and CDR2 FVKESK. Trimming took off 5 bases at V and 6 bases at J, with 11 bases between the two ends. Here the CDR3 reads CASSYKQGQPQHF. The CDR3 nucleotides read TGTGCCAGCAGCTACAAACAGGGTCAGCCCCAGCATTTT.

The gene calls are TRBV18 and TRBJ2-7, with D unresolved. V was trimmed by 5 bases and J by 4 bases, leaving 9 bases between them. The CDR3 length is 12 residues. The germline CDR1 and CDR2 sequences are KGHSH and LQKENI. CDR3 protein: CASSTQNYEQYF. The CDR3 coding sequence is TGTGCCAGCTCAACCCAGAATTACGAGCAGTACTTC.

This clonotype was counted a few times. This chain connects TRBV20-1 to TRBJ1-5; D gene uncertain. Trimming took off 2 bases at V and 7 bases at J, with 12 bases between the two ends. This CDR3 spans 13 amino acids. Looked up from germline, CDR1 is DFQATT and CDR2 is SNEGSKA (reference sequence). The CDR3 is CSARTTGLQPQHF. The CDR3 region has the DNA TGCAGTGCTAGAACCACCGGATTACAGCCCCAGCATTTT.

This clonotype occurred many times. DNA for the CDR3: TGCAGCGTTGACATCCTAGCGGGGAGTCGATGGTATGAGCAGTTCTTC. Its protein is CSVDILAGSRWYEQFF. V usage is TRBV29-1 and J usage is TRBJ2-1; 9 bases match TRBD2. The ends lost 3 bases at V and 8 bases at J; junction bases unmatched: 14. The CDR3 spans 16 residues. Germline V gene data show CDR1 as SQVTM and CDR2 as ANQGSEA.

This clonotype has a count of ten or more. J is TRBJ1-5 and V is TRBV20-1; no reliable D call. The germline V and J ends were trimmed by 3 bases and 3 bases, with 12 bases remaining between them. In germline, CDR1 is DFQATT, CDR2 SNEGSKA (reference sequence). The CDR3 is made up of 14 amino acids. Here the CDR3 reads CSARTSALNQPQHF. CDR3 DNA: TGCAGTGCTAGGACGTCGGCTCTCAATCAGCCCCAGCATTTT.

The rearrangement joins TRBV29-1 to TRBJ1-1; possible D gene TRBD1, 6 bases. Trimming left V 6 bases short and J 3 bases short, with 17 bases between. In germline, CDR1 is SQVTM, CDR2 ANQGSEA. The CDR3 length is 14 residues. Here the CDR3 DNA reads TGCAGCGTAAAAGGGGGAGGTCGGTACACTGAAGCTTTCTTT. Translation gives CSVKGGGRYTEAFF.

This sequence joins TRBV20-1 and TRBJ2-1; possibly TRBD1 for D (6 bases). The CDR3 covers 16 residues. V gave up 0 bases and J gave up 6 bases, with 18 bases separating them. Germline CDR1 is DFQATT and CDR2 is SNEGSKA (reference sequence). The CDR3 sequence: CSARDEPGHGFNEQFF. CDR3 sequence (DNA): TGCAGTGCTAGAGATGAACCGGGACACGGCTTCAATGAGCAGTTCTTC.

There are many counts of this clonotype. The V and J genes are TRBV20-1 and TRBJ2-1, with a possible D match to TRBD2 (6 bases). CDR3 length: 15 residues. Germline-derived CDR1 and CDR2 are DFQATT and SNEGSKA (reference sequence). Trimming removed 5 bases at V and 6 bases at J, with 20 bases between. In nucleotides, the CDR3 is TGCAGTGCTTTTCTTGGACTTCGAGCGGGCAATGAGCAGTTCTTC. It translates to CSAFLGLRAGNEQFF.